The 32 T cell receptor beta chains given below trace back to one sample, sequenced in a study of shared clonotypes between healthy human individuals. Libraries were prepared by immunoSEQ multiplex PCR; TCRdb keeps only in-frame clonotypes and omits some of them. Here the sample spans some 2 million clones, 90% to 95% being singletons. Sequencing was carried out using naive CD4+ T cells sorted from blood. The subset was: CD45RA+ positively selected. Receptor source: a man in his late teens or twenties in good health.

The table lists this clone with a count of one. The DNA for the CDR3 is TGTGCCAGCAGGCCGGTAAATGAAAAACTGTTTTTT. It translates to CASRPVNEKLFF. The V and J genes are TRBV6-5 and TRBJ1-4; no firm D call. Germline V gene data show CDR1 as MNHEY and CDR2 as SVGAGI. This CDR3 has 12 residues. Trimming removed 6 bases from V and 5 bases from J, with 7 bases in between.

The gene calls are TRBV11-1 and TRBJ1-4; no firm D call. The V gene's germline CDR1 is SGHAT and CDR2 FQDESV (reference sequence). Trimming removed 6 bases from V and 1 base from J, with 9 bases in between. This CDR3 has 14 amino acids. The CDR3 region has the DNA TGTGCCAGCAGTCCGAAGGGAACTAATGAAAAACTGTTTTTT. Its translation is CASSPKGTNEKLFF.

This chain connects TRBV6-6 to TRBJ2-7; D is ambiguous. V lost 4 bases, J lost 1 base, and 11 bases lay in between. The CDR3 is 14 residues long. Looked up from germline, CDR1 is MNHNY and CDR2 is SVGAGI (reference sequence). The CDR3: CASSSRVTSYEQYF. In DNA, the CDR3 is TGTGCCAGCAGTTCTCGGGTCACATCCTACGAGCAGTACTTC.

V is TRBV25-1 and J is TRBJ2-7, with 8 bases identical to TRBD1. The germline V gene encodes CDR1 MGHDK and CDR2 SYGVNS. The CDR3 contains 14 residues. Trimming at V came to 4 bases and at J to 4 bases, leaving 6 bases not matched to a gene. This CDR3 reads CASSGRDRNYEQYF. CDR3 in DNA: TGTGCCAGCAGTGGGCGGGACAGGAATTACGAGCAGTACTTC.

Comment on this clone: Relative to the germline gene, one junction end is altered; a read error may explain this. The gene calls are TRBV5-1 and TRBJ1-2; D remains unclear. Germline V CDR1 and CDR2: SGHRS, YFSETQ. This CDR3 is 14 amino acids long. The CDR3 coding sequence is TGCGCCAGCAGCTTGTGGTCGGGGAACTCTGGCTACACCTTC. Encoded protein: CASSLWSGNSGYTF.

The rearrangement uses TRBV5-8 and TRBJ2-7; D not certain. The germline V gene encodes CDR1 SGHTS and CDR2 YDEGEE. V shed 2 bases and J shed 4 bases, with 7 bases lying between them. CDR3 size: 12 residues. CDR3 protein: CASSFNGYEQYF. CDR3 DNA: TGTGCCAGCAGCTTTAATGGATACGAGCAGTACTTC.

J is TRBJ2-3 and V is TRBV9, with 9 positions matching TRBD2. Germline CDR1 SGDLS, CDR2 YYNGEE. The length of the CDR3 is 16 residues. V lost 0 bases and J lost 4; bases outside the gene matches: 6. CDR3 sequence reads: CASSVDGGGAPDTQYF. CDR3 nucleotide sequence: TGTGCCAGCAGCGTAGATGGCGGGGGGGCGCCAGATACGCAGTATTTT.

The chain is built from TRBV18 and TRBJ2-1; tentatively, D is TRBD2 (6 bases). The germline V gene has CDR1 KGHSH and CDR2 LQKENI. CDR3 length equals 16 residues. Trimming stripped 3 bases from V and 1 base from J, with 13 bases between. CDR3 loop: CASSPGDGTSYNEQFF. CDR3 bases: TGTGCCAGCTCACCGGGGGACGGGACTTCCTACAATGAGCAGTTCTTC.

With respect to this clone: This specimen includes other DNA sequences encoding the same CDR3. CDR3 DNA: TGTGCCAGCAGTTACTCGAGGGCGGGACCTTACGAGCAGTACTTC. It translates to CASSYSRAGPYEQYF. The V and J genes are TRBV6-5 and TRBJ2-7; the D gene is possibly TRBD2 (6 bases). Per germline, CDR1 MNHEY and CDR2 SVGAGI. Trimming removed 0 bases from V and 4 bases from J, with 13 bases in between. This CDR3 is built from 15 residues.

The chain joins TRBV5-1 to TRBJ2-4; D might be TRBD1 (5 bases). CDR1 is SGHRS, CDR2 YFSETQ, per germline. Trimming took off 4 bases at V and 8 bases at J, with 16 bases between the two ends. The CDR3 covers 14 residues. CDR3 sequence (DNA): TGCGCCAGCAGCCTATGGGCAGGGTCTGACATTCAGTACTTC. As protein: CASSLWAGSDIQYF. Using reference TRBV5-1 and TRBJ2-4 for the parts outside the CDR3, the full variable domain is KAGVTQTPRYLIKTRGQQVTLSCSPISGHRSVSWYQQTPGQGLQFLFEYFSETQRNKGNFPGRFSGRQFSNSRSEMNVSTLELGDSALYLCASSLWAGSDIQYFGAGTRLSVL.

The chain carries TRBV18 and TRBJ2-4; D is unclear. Germline V gene sequence: CDR1 KGHSH, CDR2 LQKENI. The V end lost 3 bases, the J end lost 4 bases, and 13 bases lay between the germline ends. This CDR3 region has 15 residues. DNA of the CDR3: TGTGCCAGCTCACCGGCTTCTGAGAAAAAAAACATTCAGTACTTC. Translating it yields CASSPASEKKNIQYF.

This clone was found a few times. The J gene is TRBJ1-3, the V gene TRBV6-1; D remains unclear. The V gene lost 0 bases and the J gene lost 0 bases, with 9 bases spanning the gap. The CDR3 has 16 amino acids. Germline V gene data show CDR1 as MNHNS and CDR2 as SASEGT. Here the CDR3 DNA reads TGTGCCAGCAGTGAAGCGTGGCGGAGCTCTGGAAACACCATATATTTT. Translating it yields CASSEAWRSSGNTIYF.

The chain uses TRBV11-2 and TRBJ1-1; 9 bases match TRBD1. V was clipped by 5 bases and J by 0 bases; unmatched bases: 10. The CDR3 length is 17 residues. The germline V gene encodes CDR1 SGHAT and CDR2 FQNNGV. The CDR3 here is CASSRERTGVMNTEAFF. CDR3 nucleotide sequence: TGTGCCAGCAGCCGTGAAAGGACAGGGGTAATGAACACTGAAGCTTTCTTT. The whole variable domain, filled in from reference TRBV11-2 and TRBJ1-1, reads EAGVAQSPRYKIIEKRQSVAFWCNPISGHATLYWYQQILGQGPKLLIQFQNNGVVDDSQLPKDRFSAERLKGVDSTLKIQPAKLEDSAVYLCASSRERTGVMNTEAFFGQGTRLTVV.

The chain is built from TRBV10-3 and TRBJ1-1; possible D gene TRBD1, 6 bases. The CDR3 has 11 residues. V was pared by 7 bases and J by 7 bases, with 10 bases between. From germline, CDR1 is ENHRY and CDR2 SYGVKD. CDR3 amino acids: CAITEGGEAFF. For the CDR3, the DNA is TGTGCCATCACCGAAGGGGGTGAAGCTTTCTTT.

V and J are TRBV18 and TRBJ2-3; 10 nucleotides line up with TRBD2. The J segment lost 1 base and the V segment lost 3 bases, leaving 4 bases of the junction unmatched. The germline gives CDR1 KGHSH, CDR2 LQKENI. The CDR3 is made up of 16 amino acids. The CDR3 loop is CASSPLAGGGTDTQYF. CDR3 DNA: TGTGCCAGCTCACCGTTAGCGGGAGGCGGCACAGATACGCAGTATTTT.

The chain uses TRBV14 and TRBJ2-7; no clear D. From germline, CDR1 is SGHDN and CDR2 FVKESK. Trimming removed 4 bases from V and 2 bases from J, with 18 bases in between. The CDR3 is 16 amino acids. The CDR3, as DNA: TGTGCCAGCAGCCTCTTCCCCCCCACCAGGACCTACGAGCAGTACTTC. It encodes CASSLFPPTRTYEQYF.

In regard to this clone: Other DNA sequences in this specimen translate into the identical CDR3. The chain recombines TRBV11-2 with TRBJ2-7, with D tentatively TRBD2 (5 bases). The germline CDR1 and CDR2 sequences are SGHAT and FQNNGV. The CDR3 contains 14 residues. Trimming removed 0 bases from V and 3 bases from J, with 9 bases in between. As DNA, the CDR3 is TGTGCCAGCAGCTTAGAGATAGGGAGCTACGAGCAGTACTTC. Amino acids: CASSLEIGSYEQYF.

V and J are TRBV6-5 and TRBJ2-1; TRBD1 is a possible D gene (5 bases). The CDR3 runs to 15 residues. Trimming removed 4 bases from V and 4 bases from J, with 14 bases in between. The germline gives CDR1 MNHEY, CDR2 SVGAGI. The CDR3 DNA sequence: TGTGCCAGCAGTTCCCCAGGGATATCGTACAATGAGCAGTTCTTC. Translated: CASSSPGISYNEQFF.

A word on this clone: Other DNA sequences from this sample encode an identical CDR3 as well. The chain joins TRBV6-1 to TRBJ2-7; a weak D match, TRBD1 (6 bases). V gave up 5 bases and J gave up 3 bases, with 8 bases separating them. This CDR3 contains 12 residues. The germline gives CDR1 MNHNS, CDR2 SASEGT. This CDR3 is CASSLQGYEQYF. For the CDR3, the DNA is TGTGCCAGCAGTCTACAGGGCTACGAGCAGTACTTC.

The chain couples TRBV27 to TRBJ2-3, with D perhaps matching TRBD1 (7 bases). The CDR3 contains 16 residues. Trimming cost V 5 bases and J 0 bases, with 15 bases left between them. Germline V gene lookup returns CDR1 MNHEY and CDR2 SMNVEV (reference sequence). The CDR3 bases are TGTGCCAGCAGTCCCCAGACAGGGACTAGCACAGATACGCAGTATTTT. Translation gives CASSPQTGTSTDTQYF.

The chain carries TRBV7-9 and TRBJ2-5; TRBD1 agrees at 9 bases. CDR3 size: 15 residues. Germline V gene sequence: CDR1 SEHNR, CDR2 FQNEAQ (reference sequence). The junction had 5 bases not matched to a gene; V was cut back by 1 base and J by 5 bases. The CDR3 loop is CASSLGGQGTETQYF. For the CDR3, the DNA is TGTGCCAGCAGCTTAGGTGGACAGGGGACCGAGACCCAGTACTTC.

V usage is TRBV5-4 and J usage is TRBJ2-5, with a weak D call TRBD2 (6 bases). The CDR3 length is 15 residues. V was clipped by 4 bases and J by 6 bases, with 19 bases between them. CDR1 is SGHNT, CDR2 YYREEE, per germline (reference sequence). In DNA form, the CDR3 reads TGTGCCAGCAGCCCCCGGGACTCCGGCGAAAAGACCCAGTACTTC. Amino acid sequence: CASSPRDSGEKTQYF. The full variable domain, its missing parts supplied by reference TRBV5-4 and TRBJ2-5, is ETGVTQSPTHLIKTRGQQVTLRCSSQSGHNTVSWYQQALGQGPQFIFQYYREEENGRGNFPPRFSGLQFPNYSSELNVNALELDDSALYLCASSPRDSGEKTQYFGPGTRLLVL.

The rearrangement links TRBV28 to TRBJ1-1; D might be TRBD1 (6 bases). Trimming removed 6 bases at V and 0 bases at J, with 11 bases between. CDR3 length: 14 residues. The germline gives CDR1 MDHEN, CDR2 SYDVKM. The DNA for the CDR3 is TGTGCCAGCAGACCCGGGACAATGAACACTGAAGCTTTCTTT. This gives the protein CASRPGTMNTEAFF.

V is TRBV19 and J is TRBJ2-7, with TRBD2 identical over 7 bases. In germline, CDR1 is LNHDA, CDR2 SQIVND (reference sequence). Losses at the gene ends were 3 bases for V and 0 bases for J; bases not matched to a gene: 5. The CDR3 runs 15 residues. The CDR3 protein is CASSIRWEGSYEQYF. For the CDR3, the DNA is TGTGCCAGTAGTATTAGGTGGGAGGGCTCCTACGAGCAGTACTTC.

The count of this clone is one. This chain joins TRBV6-5 and TRBJ2-5; weak D call: TRBD1 (6 bases). Trimming cost V 10 bases and J 2 bases, with 11 bases left between them. Germline loops: CDR1 MNHEY, CDR2 SVGAGI. CDR3 size: 12 residues. The CDR3 protein is CATGQTQETQYF. CDR3 in DNA: TGTGCCACAGGACAGACTCAAGAGACCCAGTACTTC.

Concerning this clone itself: The identical CDR3 is also encoded by other nucleotide sequences in the sample. The rearrangement links TRBV30 to TRBJ2-1; D uncertain. Germline V gene lookup returns CDR1 GTSNPN and CDR2 SVGIG (reference sequence). V lost 0 bases to trimming and J lost 4 bases, with 7 bases between them. This CDR3 is built from 13 residues. The CDR3 DNA reads TGTGCCTGGAGTGTATGGACGTACAATGAGCAGTTCTTC. Translating gives CAWSVWTYNEQFF.

The chain links TRBV7-2 to TRBJ2-3, with TRBD2 as a possible D gene (6 bases). CDR3 size: 14 residues. The V end lost 6 bases, the J end lost 6 bases, and 16 bases lay between the germline ends. Looked up from germline, CDR1 is SGHTA and CDR2 is FQGNSA. The CDR3 reads CASSPGLLLDTQYF. The CDR3 DNA sequence: TGTGCCAGCAGTCCGGGACTTCTACTCGATACGCAGTATTTT.

This sequence joins TRBV11-2 and TRBJ1-5; D possibly corresponds to TRBD1 (6 bases). This CDR3 region has 15 residues. V lost 1 base, J lost 2 bases, and 9 bases lay in between. Germline V gene lookup returns CDR1 SGHAT and CDR2 FQNNGV. CDR3 in DNA: TGTGCCAGCAGCTTAGGTCCAGGGGGCAATCAGCCCCAGCATTTT. Translation: CASSLGPGGNQPQHF.

The V gene is TRBV6-5, the J gene TRBJ2-4; no clear D. The V end lost 5 bases, the J end lost 6 bases, and 14 bases lay between the germline ends. From germline, CDR1 is MNHEY and CDR2 SVGAGI. The CDR3 covers 14 residues. CDR3 bases: TGTGCCAGCAGTCCCTCGGGTCGGGCAAACATTCAGTACTTC. It encodes CASSPSGRANIQYF.

This sequence joins TRBV2 and TRBJ2-5; 13 bases are shared with TRBD2. Looked up from germline, CDR1 is SNHLY and CDR2 is FYNNEI. This CDR3 spans 14 amino acids. The V gene end was trimmed by 6 bases and the J gene end by 10 bases; junction bases not matched to a gene: 8. Written as DNA, the CDR3 is TGTGCCAGCAGCATCGGACTAGCGGGGGTGGACCAGTACTTC. Translation: CASSIGLAGVDQYF.

The rearrangement joins TRBV7-8 to TRBJ1-5; 7 nucleotides agree with TRBD1. The J segment lost 4 bases and the V segment lost 0 bases, leaving 12 bases of the junction unmatched. Germline V lookup: CDR1 SGHVS, CDR2 FQNEAQ. The length of the CDR3 is 18 residues. For the CDR3, the DNA is TGTGCCAGCAGCTTAGCGTACGAGACAGGGCCGGGGAATCAGCCCCAGCATTTT. This gives the protein CASSLAYETGPGNQPQHF.

The genes are TRBV7-9 and TRBJ2-3; D remains unclear. The CDR3 consists of 16 residues. Trimming stripped 2 bases from V and 1 base from J, with 13 bases between. CDR1 SEHNR and CDR2 FQNEAQ come from the germline V gene (reference sequence). CDR3 DNA sequence: TGTGCCAGCAGCTTACGAACGACCGGTCGCACAGATACGCAGTATTTT. Translated, it gives CASSLRTTGRTDTQYF.